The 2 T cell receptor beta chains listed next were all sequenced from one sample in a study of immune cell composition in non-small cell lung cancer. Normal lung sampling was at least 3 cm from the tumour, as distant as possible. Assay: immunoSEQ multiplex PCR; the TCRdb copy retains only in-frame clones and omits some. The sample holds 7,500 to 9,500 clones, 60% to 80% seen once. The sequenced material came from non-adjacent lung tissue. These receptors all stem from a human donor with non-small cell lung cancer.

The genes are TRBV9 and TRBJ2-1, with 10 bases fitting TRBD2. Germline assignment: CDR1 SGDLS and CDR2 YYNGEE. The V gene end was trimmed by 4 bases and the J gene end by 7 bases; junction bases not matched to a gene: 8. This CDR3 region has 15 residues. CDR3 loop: CASSPFASGGNEQFF. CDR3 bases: TGTGCCAGCAGCCCCTTTGCTAGCGGGGGTAATGAGCAGTTCTTC.

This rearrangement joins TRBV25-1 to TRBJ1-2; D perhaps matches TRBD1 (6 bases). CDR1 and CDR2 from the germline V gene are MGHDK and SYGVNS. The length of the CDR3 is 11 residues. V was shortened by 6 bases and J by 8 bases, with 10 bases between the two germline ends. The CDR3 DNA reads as TGTGCCAGCAGCTACAGGGAAGGCTACACCTTC. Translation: CASSYREGYTF.